This TCR beta chain comes out of a study of shared clonotypes between healthy human individuals. Using immunoSEQ multiplex PCR, the repertoire was profiled, and TCRdb retains in-frame clones only, with some absent. The table shows 950,000 to 1,300,000 clones, with approximately 72% occurring only once. The CDR3 loop spans 14 amino acids. V was pared by 2 bases and J by 4 bases, with 9 bases between. CDR1 is SEHNR, CDR2 FQNEAQ, per germline (reference sequence). Healthy HIV-negative adults without recent acute infections or vaccinations served as donors. The source is a man younger than 35 in good health. The specimen was memory CD4+ T cells sorted from blood. Subset in this sample: CD45RA-negative fraction. The rearrangement joins TRBV7-9 to TRBJ2-1; D is unclear. In nucleotides, the CDR3 is TGTGCCAGCAGCTTATCAATTTCTTACAATGAGCAGTTCTTC. It yields the protein CASSLSISYNEQFF.